Listed here are 28 T cell receptor beta chains from one sample, sequenced in a study of shared T cell receptors in the human thymus. TCRdb's copy holds only in-frame clones and misses some; the assay was immunoSEQ multiplex PCR. The sample contains roughly 550,000 clones, approximately 80% of which appear only once. These data also featured in a second study, about human thymus T cells.

The specimen sequenced was thymocytes. These receptors were collected from a boy under three years old with a congenital heart defect.

Here the CDR3 DNA reads TGCGCCAGCAGCCAAGAGAGTCCTCCTAGAGTAGCGGGCGACACAGATACGCAGTATTTT. Its protein is CASSQESPPRVAGDTDTQYF. This chain connects TRBV4-1 to TRBJ2-3, with TRBD2 identical over 7 bases. Germline V gives CDR1 MGHRA, CDR2 YSYEKL. This CDR3 is 20 amino acids long. Unmatched junction bases numbered 17, after V lost 0 bases and J lost 2 bases.

This chain connects TRBV18 to TRBJ1-2, with 10 positions matching TRBD1. Trimming at V came to 3 bases and at J to 2 bases, leaving 6 bases not matched to a gene. CDR1 is KGHSH, CDR2 LQKENI, per germline. There are 16 residues in the CDR3. The CDR3 DNA reads as TGTGCCAGCTCACCCGACAGGGGGCGTATCAACTATGGCTACACCTTC. Translating gives CASSPDRGRINYGYTF.

The rearrangement joins TRBV9 to TRBJ2-3; 7 bases match TRBD2. Germline V CDR1 and CDR2: SGDLS, YYNGEE. Trimming took 3 bases from V and 4 from J; bases not matched to a gene: 2. The CDR3 sequence is 13 residues long. The CDR3 coding sequence is TGTGCCAGCAGCGAGCGGGACCCAGATACGCAGTATTTT. This gives the protein CASSERDPDTQYF.

The table lists this clone with a few counts. The chain uses TRBV11-2 and TRBJ2-3; TRBD2 aligns across 8 bases. Germline CDR1 SGHAT, CDR2 FQNNGV. The CDR3 contains 16 residues. V gave up 4 bases and J gave up 6 bases; unmatched junction bases: 12. The CDR3 protein is CASSCPQTSGPDTQYF. The CDR3 DNA sequence: TGTGCCAGCAGCTGCCCTCAAACTAGCGGTCCCGATACGCAGTATTTT.

The chain combines TRBV19 with TRBJ2-1; 12 bases are a match to TRBD2. Looked up from germline, CDR1 is LNHDA and CDR2 is SQIVND (reference sequence). CDR3 size: 17 residues. V was pared by 4 bases and J by 7 bases, with 11 bases of the junction left unmatched. CDR3 bases: TGTGCCAGTAGTAGCCACCTTCTAGCGGGAGGGACGAATGAGCAGTTCTTC. Residues: CASSSHLLAGGTNEQFF.

This sequence joins TRBV5-6 and TRBJ2-7, with 12 bases matching TRBD2. V shed 0 bases and J 2 bases; nucleotides not matched to a gene: 3. The germline V gene encodes CDR1 SGHDT and CDR2 YYEEEE. The CDR3 is made up of 16 amino acids. DNA of the CDR3: TGTGCCAGCAGCTTGGCTAGCGGGAGGGTAACCTACGAGCAGTACTTC. This sequence encodes CASSLASGRVTYEQYF.

The J gene is TRBJ2-7, the V gene TRBV6-6; 9 nucleotides align to TRBD2. V lost 5 bases, J lost 1 base, and 3 bases stayed unmatched. The CDR3 extends over 14 amino acids. CDR1 and CDR2 (germline): MNHNY, SVGAGI (reference sequence). The CDR3: CASSLAGPSYEQYF. As DNA, the CDR3 is TGTGCCAGCAGTCTAGCGGGACCATCCTACGAGCAGTACTTC.

CDR3 DNA sequence: TGCAGCGTTGATCTTCCAGGGTATGGCTACACCTTC. The encoded protein is CSVDLPGYGYTF. V is TRBV29-1 and J is TRBJ1-2; possible D gene TRBD1, 5 bases. The CDR3 spans 12 residues. The V end was cut by 3 bases, the J end by 5 bases, with 10 bases between. Germline assignment: CDR1 SQVTM and CDR2 ANQGSEA. The whole variable domain, remainder taken from reference TRBV29-1 and TRBJ1-2, is SAVISQKPSRDICQRGTSLTIQCQVDSQVTMMFWYRQQPGQSLTLIATANQGSEATYESGFVIDKFPISRPNLTFSTLTVSNMSPEDSSIYLCSVDLPGYGYTFGSGTRLTVV.

This sequence joins TRBV10-3 and TRBJ1-2; 8 bases align to TRBD1. In germline, CDR1 is ENHRY, CDR2 SYGVKD. The CDR3 length is 12 residues. The trim removed 8 bases at V and 4 bases at J, leaving 3 bases unmatched. The CDR3 DNA follows: TGTGCCATCCCAGACAGGGGCTATGGCTACACCTTC. Encoded protein: CAIPDRGYGYTF.

The chain has TRBV27 and TRBJ1-2, with TRBD1 matching over 9 bases. This CDR3 has 15 amino acids. The V gene's germline CDR1 is MNHEY and CDR2 SMNVEV (reference sequence). Losses at the gene ends were 6 bases for V and 6 bases for J; bases not matched to a gene: 11. The CDR3 DNA is TGTGCCAGCAGCACGAACCCCGGGACAGGGCATGGCTACACCTTC. Amino acids: CASSTNPGTGHGYTF.

The rearrangement joins TRBV9 to TRBJ2-3; 15 bases agree with TRBD2. This CDR3 is built from 19 residues. V was pared by 4 bases and J by 1 base, with 10 bases of the junction left unmatched. Germline V gene sequence: CDR1 SGDLS, CDR2 YYNGEE. This CDR3 reads CASSSKGLAGGVGTDTQYF. The CDR3 region has the DNA TGTGCCAGCAGCTCAAAGGGACTAGCGGGAGGAGTTGGCACAGATACGCAGTATTTT.

The chain uses TRBV6-5 and TRBJ2-3, with 7 bases fitting TRBD2. Looked up from germline, CDR1 is MNHEY and CDR2 is SVGAGI. The J segment lost 0 bases and the V segment lost 5 bases, leaving 2 bases of the junction unmatched. The CDR3 length is 14 residues. The DNA for the CDR3 is TGTGCCAGCAGTCCTAGCGGAAGCACAGATACGCAGTATTTT. Protein sequence: CASSPSGSTDTQYF.

V and J are TRBV6-5 and TRBJ2-1; D unclear. The CDR3 is 15 residues long. V was cut by 4 bases and J by 9 bases, with 19 bases left in between. CDR1 and CDR2 from the germline V gene are MNHEY and SVGAGI. This CDR3 is CASSLTPAHDGEQFF. CDR3 bases: TGTGCCAGCAGTTTGACTCCGGCCCACGACGGTGAGCAGTTCTTC.

The chain employs TRBV6-5 and TRBJ1-5; no reliable D call. Germline CDR1 and CDR2: MNHEY and SVGAGI. The V gene lost 2 bases and the J gene lost 0 bases, with 8 bases spanning the gap. The CDR3 is made up of 15 amino acids. Here the CDR3 DNA reads TGTGCCAGCAGTTACGGGTGGGCTAGCAATCAGCCCCAGCATTTT. This encodes CASSYGWASNQPQHF.

The gene calls are TRBV2 and TRBJ2-7, with TRBD2 matching over 9 bases. Germline V gives CDR1 SNHLY, CDR2 FYNNEI. The CDR3 contains 17 residues. V gave up 5 bases and J gave up 0 bases; unmatched junction bases: 11. CDR3 bases: TGTGCCAGCAGTCTCGGGATAGCGGGAGTATGCTCCTACGAGCAGTACTTC. This codes for CASSLGIAGVCSYEQYF.

The chain employs TRBV9 and TRBJ2-2; weak D call: TRBD2 (6 bases). Germline V gene sequence: CDR1 SGDLS, CDR2 YYNGEE. V was cut by 0 bases and J by 7 bases, with 25 bases left in between. There are 19 residues in the CDR3. The CDR3 reads CASSVVLWWGGMKGGELFF. The CDR3 DNA sequence: TGTGCCAGCAGCGTAGTCCTGTGGTGGGGCGGGATGAAGGGCGGGGAGCTGTTTTTT.

This clone occurred a few times. The chain joins TRBV19 to TRBJ2-5; 14 bases map to TRBD2. CDR1 is LNHDA, CDR2 SQIVND, per germline (reference sequence). The V and J ends lost 5 bases and 3 bases, in that order; junction bases with no gene match: 5. The CDR3 runs 16 residues. The CDR3 spells CASSSTSGRAEETQYF. The CDR3, as DNA: TGTGCCAGTAGTTCGACTAGCGGGAGGGCCGAAGAGACCCAGTACTTC.

The CDR3 region is CASSLDGGDLIDTQYF. CDR3 coding DNA: TGTGCCAGCAGTTTGGATGGGGGGGACCTGATAGATACGCAGTATTTT. The V and J genes are TRBV28 and TRBJ2-3, with 7 bases aligning to TRBD2. The CDR3 has 16 amino acids. Germline loops: CDR1 MDHEN, CDR2 SYDVKM. V gave up 3 bases and J gave up 5 bases; unmatched junction bases: 11.

The CDR3 DNA is TGTGCCAGCAGTTCCGACCGACAGGCAAACCCGTACGAGCAGTACTTC. Its translation: CASSSDRQANPYEQYF. The chain recombines TRBV6-6 with TRBJ2-7, with D perhaps TRBD1 (6 bases). The V and J ends lost 4 bases and 4 bases respectively, with 20 bases between them. Germline CDR1 MNHNY, CDR2 SVGAGI (reference sequence). This CDR3 is 16 amino acids long.

The rearrangement links TRBV5-1 to TRBJ2-3; 8 positions agree with TRBD2. V was pared by 2 bases and J by 0 bases, with 2 bases of the junction left unmatched. The germline V gene has CDR1 SGHRS and CDR2 YFSETQ. The CDR3 length is 15 residues. Written as DNA, the CDR3 is TGCGCCAGCAGCTTCGGGGGGGGAAGCACAGATACGCAGTATTTT. Amino acids: CASSFGGGSTDTQYF.

V gene TRBV5-6 combines with J gene TRBJ1-2, with D perhaps TRBD1 (5 bases). The CDR3 extends over 15 amino acids. CDR1 is SGHDT and CDR2 is YYEEEE in the germline V gene. Trimming removed 3 bases from V and 4 bases from J, with 16 bases in between. CDR3 nucleotides: TGTGCCAGCAGCTGGGCTGGGGCGGCCCCCTATGGCTACACCTTC. Translation: CASSWAGAAPYGYTF.

The J gene is TRBJ2-5, the V gene TRBV7-8; maybe TRBD1 (6 bases). V lost 4 bases to trimming and J lost 4 bases, with 7 bases between them. Germline values: CDR1 SGHVS, CDR2 FQNEAQ. The CDR3 has 12 amino acids. The CDR3 bases are TGTGCCAGCAGCTCGACAGGAGAGACCCAGTACTTC. It yields the protein CASSSTGETQYF. Full variable domain (missing parts from reference TRBV7-8 and TRBJ2-5): GAGVSQSPRYKVAKRGQDVALRCDPISGHVSLFWYQQALGQGPEFLTYFQNEAQLDKSGLPSDRFFAERPEGSVSTLKIQRTQQEDSAVYLCASSSTGETQYFGPGTRLLVL.

This clone occurred once. The genes are TRBV7-3 and TRBJ2-1; possible D gene TRBD1, 6 bases. This CDR3 contains 12 residues. The V gene's germline CDR1 is SGHTA and CDR2 FQGTGA. V shed 5 bases and J shed 16 bases, with 18 bases lying between them. CDR3 sequence (DNA): TGTGCCAGCAGCGCCCTCGGACAGTCAAAATTCTTC. This codes for CASSALGQSKFF.

The chain couples TRBV5-6 to TRBJ2-7; tentative D call: TRBD2 (6 bases). The CDR3 covers 16 residues. Germline V gene sequence: CDR1 SGHDT, CDR2 YYEEEE. V was trimmed by 4 bases and J by 3 bases, leaving 20 bases between them. In DNA, the CDR3 is TGTGCCAGCAGCGCATTGGGGGTAGCGGACTACTACGAGCAGTACTTC. Its translation is CASSALGVADYYEQYF.

CDR3 bases: TGTGCCAGCTCACCACCGGGCCGCGGGGACGAGCAGTACTTC. Translated, it gives CASSPPGRGDEQYF. The V call is TRBV18, the J call TRBJ2-7, with a possible D match to TRBD2 (6 bases). The CDR3 covers 14 residues. The V gene's germline CDR1 is KGHSH and CDR2 LQKENI. V lost 0 bases and J 5 bases, leaving 11 bases between the germline ends.

The V call is TRBV25-1, the J call TRBJ1-5; TRBD1 aligns across 8 bases. Germline V gives CDR1 MGHDK, CDR2 SYGVNS. The length of the CDR3 is 14 residues. The V segment lost 6 bases and the J segment 6 bases; nucleotides outside the gene matches: 7. Here the CDR3 DNA reads TGTGCCAGCAGCCCCCAGGGGGCCCTTCAGCCCCAGCATTTT. It encodes CASSPQGALQPQHF.

This chain connects TRBV6-5 to TRBJ2-7, with 8 bases matching TRBD1. Germline V gene data show CDR1 as MNHEY and CDR2 as SVGAGI. Trimming took 2 bases from V and 2 from J; bases not matched to a gene: 8. The CDR3 runs to 16 residues. The CDR3 bases are TGTGCCAGCAGTTACGCTCGGACAGGGCAGCCCTACGAGCAGTACTTC. It specifies CASSYARTGQPYEQYF.

This rearrangement joins TRBV6-1 to TRBJ2-1; 12 nucleotides agree with TRBD2. V gave up 6 bases and J gave up 4 bases; unmatched junction bases: 4. The CDR3 length is 15 residues. Germline loops: CDR1 MNHNS, CDR2 SASEGT. The CDR3 bases are TGTGCCAGCAGCCTCGGACTAGCGGGGTACAATGAGCAGTTCTTC. Its translation is CASSLGLAGYNEQFF.